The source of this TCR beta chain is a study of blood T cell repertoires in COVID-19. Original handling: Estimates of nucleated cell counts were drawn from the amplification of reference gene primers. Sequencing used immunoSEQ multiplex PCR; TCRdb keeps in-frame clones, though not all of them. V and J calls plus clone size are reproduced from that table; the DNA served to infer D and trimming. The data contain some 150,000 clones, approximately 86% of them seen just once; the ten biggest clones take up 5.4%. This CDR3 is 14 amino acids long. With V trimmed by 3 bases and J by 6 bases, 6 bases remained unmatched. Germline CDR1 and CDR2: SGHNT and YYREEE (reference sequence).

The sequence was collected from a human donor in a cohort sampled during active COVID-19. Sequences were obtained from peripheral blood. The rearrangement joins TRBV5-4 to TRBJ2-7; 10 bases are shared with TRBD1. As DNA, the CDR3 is TGTGCCAGCAGCTCTCCGGGACAGGGGAGCGAGCAGTACTTC. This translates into CASSSPGQGSEQYF.